This T cell receptor beta chain is from a study of blood T cell repertoires in COVID-19. Study-wide background: Sample material is recorded as cDNA or gDNA derived from T cells, B-cell-depleted T cells, or PBMCs.

The CDR3 is made up of 13 amino acids. The germline gives CDR1 LNHDA, CDR2 SQIVND (reference sequence). V trimming: 8 bases; J trimming: 5 bases; junction bases outside the gene matches: 8. Methods used by the authors: Reference gene primer amplification yielded estimated nucleated cell counts. The table came from immunoSEQ multiplex PCR; TCRdb's copy has only in-frame clones and leaves some out. The DNA was the basis for D and trimming; V, J and clone size are from that table. Among under 250,000 clones, around four fifths were seen once, and the ten largest hold about 9%. This chain connects TRBV19 to TRBJ2-7, with 8 bases lining up with TRBD1. The clonotype comes from a middle-aged man with active or convalescent COVID-19. The sample consisted of peripheral blood. The CDR3 here is CASGGQGVNEQYF. As DNA, the CDR3 is TGTGCCAGTGGAGGACAGGGTGTAAACGAGCAGTACTTC.